This T cell receptor (beta chain) comes out of a study of PD-1 blockade in classical Hodgkin lymphoma. The study's findings and limits: According to reports, newly diagnosed patients had lower baseline TCR diversity than healthy donors, and relapsed/refractory patients had lower baseline TCR diversity still. Newly diagnosed patients and complete responders had comparable diversity at baseline. Whereas CD4+ TCR diversity had risen significantly by C4D1, CD8+ TCR diversity had not.

Regarding this clone: Its target is unknown.

Regarding time point: cycle 4 day 1 (C4D1), after 6 weeks of nivolumab. Relapse was seen in all patients after autologous stem cell transplantation, and brentuximab vedotin exposure was variable. Reported best responses ranged across complete response, partial response or progressive disease. The CDR3 is made up of 13 amino acids. V shed 7 bases, J shed 7 bases, and the junction held 7 bases outside the gene matches. CDR1 MNHNS and CDR2 SASEGT come from the germline V gene. Using immunoSEQ multiplex PCR, the repertoire was profiled, and TCRdb retains in-frame clones only, with some absent. Of about 94,000 clones listed, 85% to 95% are singletons.

This TCR came from a human donor with classical Hodgkin lymphoma. The chain combines TRBV6-1 with TRBJ2-3, with 8 nucleotides matching TRBD2. The sequences come from peripheral blood mononuclear cells (PBMCs), collected before the fourth cycle of nivolumab. CDR3 bases: TGTGCCAGCACTAGCGGGCCTGGGAATACGCAGTATTTT. It codes for CASTSGPGNTQYF.